The 8 T cell receptor beta chains below come from one sample, sequenced in a study of beta chain features in type 1 diabetes. Isolated RNA was reverse transcribed in full, so expressed TCRB transcripts were sequenced. Profiled with immunoSEQ multiplex PCR; TCRdb holds only in-frame clones, not every one. The sample records about 900,000 clones, 15% to 20% being singletons. Sample: naive CD4+ T cells from blood. These receptors originate from a woman between 18 and 30 years old in good health.

This chain joins TRBV28 and TRBJ2-7; D is ambiguous. CDR1 is MDHEN, CDR2 SYDVKM, per germline. With 6 bases removed from V and 1 base from J, the gap between germline ends came to 7 bases. This CDR3 has 12 amino acids. The CDR3: CASRAGSYEQYF. The CDR3 bases are TGTGCCAGCAGAGCCGGGTCCTACGAGCAGTACTTC.

The chain employs TRBV27 and TRBJ2-7; D remains ambiguous. Germline values: CDR1 MNHEY, CDR2 SMNVEV (reference sequence). The length of the CDR3 is 17 residues. The V gene lost 0 bases and the J gene lost 2 bases, with 17 bases spanning the gap. CDR3 in DNA: TGTGCCAGCAGTTTATCGTCACCAAAAAAAGCCCCCTACGAGCAGTACTTC. Translating it yields CASSLSSPKKAPYEQYF.

This clone has a handful of counts. The chain recombines TRBV10-3 with TRBJ2-1; no firm D call. V was clipped by 7 bases and J by 9 bases, with 10 bases between them. The CDR3 covers 11 residues. Germline CDR1 and CDR2: ENHRY and SYGVKD. CDR3 sequence (DNA): TGTGCCATCACAAGATGGGGTGAGCAGTTCTTC. It translates to CAITRWGEQFF.

In this sample, this clone turned up a few times. This chain links TRBV2 with TRBJ2-7; no definite D call. Germline lookup yields CDR1 SNHLY and CDR2 FYNNEI. The CDR3 consists of 14 residues. V shed 8 bases and J shed 7 bases, with 21 bases lying between them. CDR3 coding DNA: TGTGCCAGCTTAGTACAGAGTTCCTATCGGGAGCAGTACTTC. Translated, it gives CASLVQSSYREQYF.

The chain links TRBV27 to TRBJ2-1; 7 bases line up with TRBD1. With 1 base clipped from V and 9 bases from J, the junction kept 9 bases outside the gene matches. This CDR3 is 15 amino acids long. From germline, CDR1 is MNHEY and CDR2 SMNVEV (reference sequence). CDR3 in amino acids: CASSLLSRGPGEQFF. The CDR3 nucleotides read TGTGCCAGCAGTTTATTGTCGAGGGGGCCGGGTGAGCAGTTCTTC.

This chain connects TRBV7-2 to TRBJ2-7, with 7 bases identical to TRBD2. The CDR3 runs to 16 residues. Germline CDR1 reads SGHTA; CDR2 reads FQGNSA. The V segment lost 5 bases and the J segment 3 bases; nucleotides outside the gene matches: 13. CDR3 sequence: CASSDHRLSGFYEQYF. The CDR3 nucleotides are TGTGCCAGCAGCGACCACAGGCTTAGCGGGTTCTACGAGCAGTACTTC.

This clone was observed a few times. The gene calls are TRBV7-2 and TRBJ2-1; tentative D call: TRBD1 (5 bases). CDR1 is SGHTA and CDR2 is FQGNSA in the germline V gene. The CDR3 sequence is 15 residues long. Trimming shortened V by 1 base and J by 5 bases, and 12 bases separated the two germline ends. The CDR3 bases are TGTGCCAGCAGCTTAGTTGGGCAGGGTAACAATGAGCAGTTCTTC. Amino acids: CASSLVGQGNNEQFF.

For this clone: This same CDR3 is encoded by further DNA sequences in the sample. The chain recombines TRBV7-2 with TRBJ1-3; D gene uncertain. Germline V gene lookup returns CDR1 SGHTA and CDR2 FQGNSA. There are 14 residues in the CDR3. V lost 1 base to trimming and J lost 1 base, with 5 bases between them. CDR3 sequence: CASSLGGSGNTIYF. The CDR3 DNA reads TGTGCCAGCAGCTTAGGGGGTTCTGGAAACACCATATATTTT.